What follows describes a single TCR beta chain. TCRdb keeps only in-frame clones here, not all; method: immunoSEQ multiplex PCR. The sample lists 450,000 to 500,000 clones; 81% were seen once. The data originate from a study of shared clonotypes between healthy human individuals. CDR3 length: 11 amino acids. Trimming removed 6 bases at V and 6 bases at J, with 12 bases between. In germline, CDR1 is DFQATT, CDR2 SNEGSKA (reference sequence). Source material: PBMCs. The chain is built from TRBV20-1 and TRBJ2-7; D uncertain. This clonotype was sampled from a woman aged 35 to 49 in good health. Some clones in this sample may be carry-over from other donors' samples. The CDR3 here is CSAPAGVEQYF. The CDR3 bases are TGCAGTGCCCCGGCTGGCGTCGAGCAGTACTTC.